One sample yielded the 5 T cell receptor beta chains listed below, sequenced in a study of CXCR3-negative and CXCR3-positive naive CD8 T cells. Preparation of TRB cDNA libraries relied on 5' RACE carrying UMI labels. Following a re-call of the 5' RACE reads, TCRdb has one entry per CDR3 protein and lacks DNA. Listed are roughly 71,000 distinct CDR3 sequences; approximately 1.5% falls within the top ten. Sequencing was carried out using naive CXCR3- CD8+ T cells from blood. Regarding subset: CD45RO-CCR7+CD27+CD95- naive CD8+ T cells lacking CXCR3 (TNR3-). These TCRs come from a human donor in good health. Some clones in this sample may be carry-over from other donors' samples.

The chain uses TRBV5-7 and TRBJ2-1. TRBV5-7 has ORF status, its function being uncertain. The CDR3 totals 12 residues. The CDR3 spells CASSLIINEQFF.

CDR3: CASSDEMAWTGGYEQYF. The V gene is TRBV7-8, the J gene TRBJ2-7; checking the TCRdb D call of TRBD1 is not possible without DNA. From germline, CDR1 is SGHVS and CDR2 FQNEAQ. This CDR3 contains 17 residues.

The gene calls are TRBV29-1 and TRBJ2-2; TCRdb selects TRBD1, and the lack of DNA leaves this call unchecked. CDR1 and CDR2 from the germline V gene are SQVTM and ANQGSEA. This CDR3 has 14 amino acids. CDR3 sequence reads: CSVEQGANTGELFF.

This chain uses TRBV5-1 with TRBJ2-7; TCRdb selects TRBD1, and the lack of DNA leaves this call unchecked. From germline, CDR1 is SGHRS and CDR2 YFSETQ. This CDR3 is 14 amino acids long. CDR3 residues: CASSPGTWALEQYF. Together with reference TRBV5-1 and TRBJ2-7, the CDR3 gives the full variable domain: KAGVTQTPRYLIKTRGQQVTLSCSPISGHRSVSWYQQTPGQGLQFLFEYFSETQRNKGNFPGRFSGRQFSNSRSEMNVSTLELGDSALYLCASSPGTWALEQYFGPGTRLTVT.

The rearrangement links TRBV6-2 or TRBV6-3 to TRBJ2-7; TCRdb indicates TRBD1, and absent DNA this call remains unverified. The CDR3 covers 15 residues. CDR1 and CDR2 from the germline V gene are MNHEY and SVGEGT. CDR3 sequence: CASSPPDDWGYEQYF.